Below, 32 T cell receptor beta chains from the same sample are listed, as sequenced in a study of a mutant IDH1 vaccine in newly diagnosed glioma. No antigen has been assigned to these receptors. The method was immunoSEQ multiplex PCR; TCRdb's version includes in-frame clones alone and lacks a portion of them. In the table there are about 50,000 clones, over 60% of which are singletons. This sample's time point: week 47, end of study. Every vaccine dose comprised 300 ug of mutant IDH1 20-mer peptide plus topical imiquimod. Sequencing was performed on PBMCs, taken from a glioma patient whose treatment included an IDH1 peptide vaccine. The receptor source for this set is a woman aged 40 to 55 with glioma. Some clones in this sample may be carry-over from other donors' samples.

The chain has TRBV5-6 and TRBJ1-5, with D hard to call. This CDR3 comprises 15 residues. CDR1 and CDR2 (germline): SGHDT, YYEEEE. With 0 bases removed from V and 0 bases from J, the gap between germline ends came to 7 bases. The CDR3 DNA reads TGTGCCAGCAGCTTGGGACGGTATAGCAATCAGCCCCAGCATTTT. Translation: CASSLGRYSNQPQHF. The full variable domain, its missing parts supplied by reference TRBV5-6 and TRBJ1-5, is DAGVTQSPTHLIKTRGQQVTLRCSPKSGHDTVSWYQQALGQGPQFIFQYYEEEERQRGNFPDRFSGHQFPNYSSELNVNALLLGDSALYLCASSLGRYSNQPQHFGDGTRLSIL.

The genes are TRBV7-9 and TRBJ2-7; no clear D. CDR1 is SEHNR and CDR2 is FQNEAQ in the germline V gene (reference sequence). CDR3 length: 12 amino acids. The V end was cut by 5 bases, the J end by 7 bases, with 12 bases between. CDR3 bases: TGTGCCAGCAGCACGACCCAAGAGGAGCAGTACTTC. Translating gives CASSTTQEEQYF.

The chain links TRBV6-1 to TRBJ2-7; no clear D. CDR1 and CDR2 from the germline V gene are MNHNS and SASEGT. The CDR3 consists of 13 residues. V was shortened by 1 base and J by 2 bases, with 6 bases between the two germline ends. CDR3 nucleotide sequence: TGTGCCAGCAGTGAAGTCACTGCCTACGAGCAGTACTTC. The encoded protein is CASSEVTAYEQYF.

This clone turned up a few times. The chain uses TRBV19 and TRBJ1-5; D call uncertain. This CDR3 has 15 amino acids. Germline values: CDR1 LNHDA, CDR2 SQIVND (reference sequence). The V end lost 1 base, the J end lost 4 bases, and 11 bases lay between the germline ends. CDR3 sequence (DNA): TGTGCCAGTAGTATAGTTCTTAGTGGTAATCAGCCCCAGCATTTT. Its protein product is CASSIVLSGNQPQHF.

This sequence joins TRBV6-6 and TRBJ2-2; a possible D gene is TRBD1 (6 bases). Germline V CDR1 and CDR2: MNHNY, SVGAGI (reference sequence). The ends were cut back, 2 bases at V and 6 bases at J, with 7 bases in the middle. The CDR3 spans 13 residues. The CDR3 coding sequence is TGTGCCAGCAGTTACCCAGGGGCCGGGGAGCTGTTTTTT. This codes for CASSYPGAGELFF.

The CDR3 nucleotides are TGTGCCAGTAGTATCCGGGTAGAGGCCAATGAGCAGTTCTTC. Its protein is CASSIRVEANEQFF. The V call is TRBV19, the J call TRBJ2-1; no firm D call. V gave up 3 bases and J gave up 6 bases, with 12 bases separating them. The germline V gene encodes CDR1 LNHDA and CDR2 SQIVND (reference sequence). The CDR3 totals 14 residues.

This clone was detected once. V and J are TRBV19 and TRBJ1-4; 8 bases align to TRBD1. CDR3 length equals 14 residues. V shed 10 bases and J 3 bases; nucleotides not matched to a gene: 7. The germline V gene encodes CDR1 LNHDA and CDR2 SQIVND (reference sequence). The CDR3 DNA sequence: TGTGCCATCTCCCCGACAGGGGCTAATGAAAAACTGTTTTTT. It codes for CAISPTGANEKLFF. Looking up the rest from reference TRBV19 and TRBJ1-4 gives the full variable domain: DGGITQSPKYLFRKEGQNVTLSCEQNLNHDAMYWYRQDPGQGLRLIYYSQIVNDFQKGDIAEGYSVSREKKESFPLTVTSAQKNPTAFYLCAISPTGANEKLFFGSGTQLSVL.

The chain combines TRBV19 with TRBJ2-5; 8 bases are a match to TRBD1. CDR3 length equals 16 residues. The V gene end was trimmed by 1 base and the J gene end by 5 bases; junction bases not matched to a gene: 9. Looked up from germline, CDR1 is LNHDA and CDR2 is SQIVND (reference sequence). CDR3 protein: CASSIVLDRGAETQYF. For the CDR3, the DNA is TGTGCCAGTAGTATAGTCCTCGACAGGGGTGCCGAGACCCAGTACTTC.

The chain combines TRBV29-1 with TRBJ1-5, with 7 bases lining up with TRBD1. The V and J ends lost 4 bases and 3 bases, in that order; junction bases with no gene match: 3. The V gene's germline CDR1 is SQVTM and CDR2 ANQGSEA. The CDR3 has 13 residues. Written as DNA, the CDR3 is TGCAGCGTTGGCGAGGGGGCCAATCAGCCCCAGCATTTT. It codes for CSVGEGANQPQHF.

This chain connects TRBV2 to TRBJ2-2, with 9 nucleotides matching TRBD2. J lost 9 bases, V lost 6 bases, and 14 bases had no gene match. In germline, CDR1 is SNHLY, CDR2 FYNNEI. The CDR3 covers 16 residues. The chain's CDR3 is CASRGTAGGLPWELFF. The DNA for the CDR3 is TGTGCCAGCAGGGGAACGGCGGGGGGGCTCCCCTGGGAGCTGTTTTTT.

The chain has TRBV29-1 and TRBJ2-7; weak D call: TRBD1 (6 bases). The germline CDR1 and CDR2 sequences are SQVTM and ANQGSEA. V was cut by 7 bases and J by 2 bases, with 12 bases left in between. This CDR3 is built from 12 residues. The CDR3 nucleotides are TGCAGCGGGAAAACAGGGCCCTACGAGCAGTACTTC. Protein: CSGKTGPYEQYF.

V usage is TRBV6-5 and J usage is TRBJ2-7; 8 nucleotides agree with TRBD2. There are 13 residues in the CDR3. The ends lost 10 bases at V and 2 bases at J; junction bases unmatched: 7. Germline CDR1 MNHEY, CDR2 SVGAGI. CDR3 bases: TGTGCCACCCGGGAGGGGCCGGCCTACGAGCAGTACTTC. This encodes CATREGPAYEQYF.

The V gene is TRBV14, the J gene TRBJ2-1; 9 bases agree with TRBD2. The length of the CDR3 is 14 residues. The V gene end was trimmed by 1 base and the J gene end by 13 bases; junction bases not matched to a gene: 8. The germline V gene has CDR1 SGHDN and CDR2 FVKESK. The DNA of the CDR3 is TGTGCCAGCAGCCAAGTCGGGGGTAGCGGGGGACAGTTCTTC. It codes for CASSQVGGSGGQFF.

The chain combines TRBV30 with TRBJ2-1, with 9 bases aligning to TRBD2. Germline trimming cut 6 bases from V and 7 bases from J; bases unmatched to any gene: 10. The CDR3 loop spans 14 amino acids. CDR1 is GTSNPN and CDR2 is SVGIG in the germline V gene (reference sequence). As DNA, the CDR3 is TGTGCCTGTGATCGGGGAGCGGGGGGTAATGAGCAGTTCTTC. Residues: CACDRGAGGNEQFF.

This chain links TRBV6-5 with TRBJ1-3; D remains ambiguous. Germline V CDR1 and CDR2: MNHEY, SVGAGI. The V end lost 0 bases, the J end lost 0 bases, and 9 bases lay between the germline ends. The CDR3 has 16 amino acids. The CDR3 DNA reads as TGTGCCAGCAGTTACTCTAGGGCCCTCTCTGGAAACACCATATATTTT. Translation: CASSYSRALSGNTIYF.

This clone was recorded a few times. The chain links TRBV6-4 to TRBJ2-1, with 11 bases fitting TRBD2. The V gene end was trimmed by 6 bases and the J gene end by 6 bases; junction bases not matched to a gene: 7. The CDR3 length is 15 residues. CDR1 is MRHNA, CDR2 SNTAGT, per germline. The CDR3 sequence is CASSELAGAGNEQFF. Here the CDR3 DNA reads TGTGCCAGCAGCGAACTAGCGGGAGCTGGCAATGAGCAGTTCTTC.

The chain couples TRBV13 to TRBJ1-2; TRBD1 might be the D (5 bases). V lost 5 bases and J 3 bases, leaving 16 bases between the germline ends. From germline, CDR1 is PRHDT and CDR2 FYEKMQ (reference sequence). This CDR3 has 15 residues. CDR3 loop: CASSTTEDRDYGYTF. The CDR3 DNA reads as TGTGCCAGCAGCACCACGGAAGACAGAGACTATGGCTACACCTTC.

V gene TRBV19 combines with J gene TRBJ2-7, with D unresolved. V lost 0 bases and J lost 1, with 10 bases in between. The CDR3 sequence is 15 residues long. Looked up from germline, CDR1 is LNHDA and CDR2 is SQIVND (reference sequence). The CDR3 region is CASSIDATASYEQYF. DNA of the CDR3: TGTGCCAGTAGTATAGATGCGACGGCGTCCTACGAGCAGTACTTC. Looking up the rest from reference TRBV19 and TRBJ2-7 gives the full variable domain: DGGITQSPKYLFRKEGQNVTLSCEQNLNHDAMYWYRQDPGQGLRLIYYSQIVNDFQKGDIAEGYSVSREKKESFPLTVTSAQKNPTAFYLCASSIDATASYEQYFGPGTRLTVT.

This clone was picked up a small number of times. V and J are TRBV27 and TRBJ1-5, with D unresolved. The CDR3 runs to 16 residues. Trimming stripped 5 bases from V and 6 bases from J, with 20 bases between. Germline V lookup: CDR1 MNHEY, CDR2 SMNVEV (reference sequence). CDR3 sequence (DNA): TGTGCCAGCAGTCCGCGGACGCCGGATTCGGGTCAGCCCCAGCATTTT. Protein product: CASSPRTPDSGQPQHF.

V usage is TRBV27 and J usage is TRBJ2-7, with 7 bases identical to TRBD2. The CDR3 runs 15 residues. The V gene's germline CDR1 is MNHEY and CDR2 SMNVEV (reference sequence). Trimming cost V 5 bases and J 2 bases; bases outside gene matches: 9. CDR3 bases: TGTGCCAGCAGTCCCTCCTCTAGCGGTACCTACGAGCAGTACTTC. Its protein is CASSPSSSGTYEQYF.

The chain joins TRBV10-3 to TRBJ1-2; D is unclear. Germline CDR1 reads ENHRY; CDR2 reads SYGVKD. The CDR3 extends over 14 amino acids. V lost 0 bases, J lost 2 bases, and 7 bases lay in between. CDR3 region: CAISESHENYGYTF. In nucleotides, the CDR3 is TGTGCCATCAGTGAGTCGCATGAAAACTATGGCTACACCTTC.

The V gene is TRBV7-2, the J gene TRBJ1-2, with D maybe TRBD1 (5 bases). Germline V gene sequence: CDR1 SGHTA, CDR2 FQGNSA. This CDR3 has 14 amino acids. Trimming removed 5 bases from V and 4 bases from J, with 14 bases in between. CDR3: CASSTGTGSYGYTF. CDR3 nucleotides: TGTGCCAGCAGCACCGGGACGGGGTCCTATGGCTACACCTTC.

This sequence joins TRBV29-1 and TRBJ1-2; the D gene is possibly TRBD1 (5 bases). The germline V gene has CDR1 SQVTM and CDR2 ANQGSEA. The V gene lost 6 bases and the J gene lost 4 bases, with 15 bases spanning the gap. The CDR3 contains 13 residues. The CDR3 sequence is CSVWWGQIYGYTF. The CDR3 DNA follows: TGCAGCGTCTGGTGGGGCCAAATCTATGGCTACACCTTC.

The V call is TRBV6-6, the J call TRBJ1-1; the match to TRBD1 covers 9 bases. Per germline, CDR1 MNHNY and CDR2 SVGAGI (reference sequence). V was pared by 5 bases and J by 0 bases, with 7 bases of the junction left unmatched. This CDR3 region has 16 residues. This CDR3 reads CASSRGQGSLNTEAFF. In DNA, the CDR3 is TGTGCCAGCAGTCGGGGACAGGGAAGTCTGAACACTGAAGCTTTCTTT.

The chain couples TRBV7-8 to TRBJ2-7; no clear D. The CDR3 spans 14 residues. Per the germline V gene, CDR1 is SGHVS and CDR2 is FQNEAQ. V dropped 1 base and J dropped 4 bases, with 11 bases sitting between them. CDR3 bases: TGTGCCAGCAGCTTAGTGGGCAGAAGGTACGAGCAGTACTTC. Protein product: CASSLVGRRYEQYF.

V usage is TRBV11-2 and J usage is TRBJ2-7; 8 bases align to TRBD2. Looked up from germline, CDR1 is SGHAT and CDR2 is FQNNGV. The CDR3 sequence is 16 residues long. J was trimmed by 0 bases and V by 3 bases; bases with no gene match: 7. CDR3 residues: CASSFSSGGLSYEQYF. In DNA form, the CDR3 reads TGTGCCAGCAGCTTTTCGAGCGGGGGACTCTCCTACGAGCAGTACTTC.

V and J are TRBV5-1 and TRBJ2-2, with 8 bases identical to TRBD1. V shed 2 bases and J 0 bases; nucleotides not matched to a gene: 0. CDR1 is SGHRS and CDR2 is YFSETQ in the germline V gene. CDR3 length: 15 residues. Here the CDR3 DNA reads TGCGCCAGCAGCTTCAGGGGGCCGAACACCGGGGAGCTGTTTTTT. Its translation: CASSFRGPNTGELFF.

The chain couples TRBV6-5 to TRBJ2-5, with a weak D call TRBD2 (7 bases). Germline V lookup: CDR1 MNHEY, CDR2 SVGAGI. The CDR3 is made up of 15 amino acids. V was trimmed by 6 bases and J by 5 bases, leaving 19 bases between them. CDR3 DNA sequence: TGTGCCAGCAGCCGGGCTAGGAGGGGGGGTGAGACCCAGTACTTC. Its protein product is CASSRARRGGETQYF.

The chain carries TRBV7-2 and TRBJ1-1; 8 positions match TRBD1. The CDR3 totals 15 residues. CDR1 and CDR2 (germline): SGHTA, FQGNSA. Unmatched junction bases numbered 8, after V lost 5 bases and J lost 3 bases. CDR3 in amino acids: CASSHSGGPYTEAFF. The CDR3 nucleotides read TGTGCCAGCAGCCATTCAGGGGGCCCTTACACTGAAGCTTTCTTT.

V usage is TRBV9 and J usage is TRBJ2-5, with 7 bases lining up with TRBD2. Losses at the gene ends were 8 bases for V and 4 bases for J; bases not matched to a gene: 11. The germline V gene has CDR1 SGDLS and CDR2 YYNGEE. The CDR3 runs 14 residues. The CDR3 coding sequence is TGTGCCAGTGGGAGGGCGGGAGCCACAGAGACCCAGTACTTC. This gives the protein CASGRAGATETQYF.

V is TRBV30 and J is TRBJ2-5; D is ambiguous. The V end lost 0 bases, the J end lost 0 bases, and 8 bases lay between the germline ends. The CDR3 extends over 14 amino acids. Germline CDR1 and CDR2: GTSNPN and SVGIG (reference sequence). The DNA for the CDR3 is TGTGCCTGGAGTGTGCTGGGGTACCAAGAGACCCAGTACTTC. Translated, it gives CAWSVLGYQETQYF. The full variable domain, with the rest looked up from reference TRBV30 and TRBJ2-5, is SQTIHQWPATLVQPVGSPLSLECTVEGTSNPNLYWYRQAAGRGLQLLFYSVGIGQISSEVPQNLSASRPQDRQFILSSKKLLLSDSGFYLCAWSVLGYQETQYFGPGTRLLVL.

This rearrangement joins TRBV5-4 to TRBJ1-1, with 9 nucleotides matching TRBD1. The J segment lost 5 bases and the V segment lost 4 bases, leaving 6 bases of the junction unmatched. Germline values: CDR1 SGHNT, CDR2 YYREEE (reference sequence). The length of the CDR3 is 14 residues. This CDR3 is CASSPGTGITEAFF. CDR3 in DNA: TGTGCCAGCAGCCCCGGGACAGGGATAACTGAAGCTTTCTTT.